These 8 T cell receptor beta chains were sequenced from one sample in a study of T cells in Graves' hyperthyroidism and ophthalmopathy. The CDR3 regions of TCR beta were amplified from RNA transcripts. Researchers ran a first-round RT-PCR on the TCR CDR3 using the HTBI primer set. Each CDR3 protein gets one entry after TCRdb re-called the multiplex PCR reads with MiXCR. The table lists 700,000 to 850,000 distinct CDR3 sequences, roughly 32% of them singletons, with roughly 31% in the top ten. The specimen sequenced was blood. The source is a woman in her 40s with Graves' hyperthyroidism.

This clonotype was detected a few times. The V gene is TRBV5-1, the J gene TRBJ1-1; a weak D match, TRBD1 (5 bases). The CDR3 runs to 15 residues. V lost 4 bases, J lost 3 bases, and 16 bases lay in between. Germline V gene sequence: CDR1 SGHRS, CDR2 YFSETQ. CDR3 bases: TGCGCCAGCAGCCCGGTCTTTCGACAGTACACTGAAGCTTTCTTT. The encoded protein is CASSPVFRQYTEAFF.

This chain links TRBV5-1 with TRBJ2-7; 12 bases are a match to TRBD2. Near its end, the DNA agrees better with TRBJ2-1, so the J call may be wrong. CDR3 size: 15 residues. CDR1 is SGHRS, CDR2 YFSETQ, per germline. The CDR3, as DNA: TGCGCCAGCAGCTTGGCTAGCGGGGGGGCGAATGAGCAGTTCTTC. It specifies CASSLASGGANEQFF.

V gene TRBV10-3 combines with J gene TRBJ2-7; D may be TRBD1 or TRBD2 (5 bases each). There are 13 residues in the CDR3. The V gene lost 5 bases and the J gene lost 2 bases, with 10 bases spanning the gap. CDR1 and CDR2 (germline): ENHRY, SYGVKD. DNA for the CDR3: TGTGCCATCAGTTTGGGACCTACCTACGAGCAGTACTTC. It translates to CAISLGPTYEQYF.

This clonotype has ten or more counts. The V gene is TRBV15, the J gene TRBJ1-4; 7 nucleotides line up with TRBD1. Germline V gene data show CDR1 as LNHNV and CDR2 as YYDKDF (reference sequence). The CDR3 is 12 residues long. V was pared by 8 bases and J by 7 bases, with 4 bases of the junction left unmatched. The DNA for the CDR3 is TGTGCCACCTCCGGGACAGTTGAAAAACTGTTTTTT. This translates into CATSGTVEKLFF. Using reference TRBV15 and TRBJ1-4 for the parts outside the CDR3, the full variable domain is DAMVIQNPRYQVTQFGKPVTLSCSQTLNHNVMYWYQQKSSQAPKLLFHYYDKDFNNEADTPDNFQSRRPNTSFCFLDIRSPGLGDTAMYLCATSGTVEKLFFGSGTQLSVL.

The chain recombines TRBV30 with TRBJ2-5; either TRBD1 or TRBD2 may supply D (5 bases each). The V gene's germline CDR1 is GTSNPN and CDR2 SVGIG (reference sequence). CDR3 length: 13 amino acids. V lost 8 bases to trimming and J lost 5 bases, with 18 bases between them. The CDR3 DNA follows: TGTGCCGCTCAAGGTGGGGACGGGGAGACCCAGTACTTC. Translated: CAAQGGDGETQYF.

This clonotype was detected many times. The genes are TRBV10-3 and TRBJ1-5, with D possibly matching TRBD1 (6 bases). CDR1 is ENHRY, CDR2 SYGVKD, per germline. The CDR3 runs to 15 residues. The V end was cut by 3 bases, the J end by 10 bases, with 19 bases between. The CDR3 is CAISDDSGAARPQHF. The CDR3, as DNA: TGTGCCATCAGTGATGATTCGGGGGCCGCCCGTCCCCAGCATTTT.

This chain joins TRBV7-2 and TRBJ2-7; perhaps TRBD2 as D (5 bases). The CDR3 runs 16 residues. Germline V gene lookup returns CDR1 SGHTA and CDR2 FQGNSA. Trimming took off 5 bases at V and 6 bases at J, with 23 bases between the two ends. CDR3 DNA: TGTGCCAGCAGCCTTCCCATGGACTGGGTCTCCGGCGAGCAGTACTTC. It yields the protein CASSLPMDWVSGEQYF.

This chain joins TRBV29-1 and TRBJ2-3; TRBD2 aligns across 10 bases. Germline CDR1 is SQVTM and CDR2 is ANQGSEA. J was trimmed by 5 bases and V by 0 bases; bases with no gene match: 5. This CDR3 region has 15 residues. The CDR3 spells CSVEDPSGGVDTQYF. CDR3 coding DNA: TGCAGCGTTGAAGATCCTAGCGGGGGAGTAGATACGCAGTATTTT.